This TCR beta chain was observed in a study of blood T cell repertoires in COVID-19. Germline CDR1 MNHEY, CDR2 SMNVEV (reference sequence). Unmatched junction bases numbered 8, after V lost 6 bases and J lost 6 bases. The CDR3 length is 13 residues. Per the original data handling: How many nucleated cells were present was estimated from reference gene primer amplification. Assay used: immunoSEQ multiplex PCR; TCRdb lists only in-frame clones, some missing. D and trimming come from the DNA, and the V and J calls and clone size come from that table. The sample records tens of thousands of clones, about 90% being singletons.

The chain is built from TRBV27 and TRBJ2-7, with 7 bases fitting TRBD1. The material sequenced was peripheral blood. This receptor was taken from a human donor in a cohort sampled during active COVID-19. For the CDR3, the DNA is TGTGCCAGCAGATTTACAGGGGCGGGCGAGCAGTACTTC. Translation: CASRFTGAGEQYF.